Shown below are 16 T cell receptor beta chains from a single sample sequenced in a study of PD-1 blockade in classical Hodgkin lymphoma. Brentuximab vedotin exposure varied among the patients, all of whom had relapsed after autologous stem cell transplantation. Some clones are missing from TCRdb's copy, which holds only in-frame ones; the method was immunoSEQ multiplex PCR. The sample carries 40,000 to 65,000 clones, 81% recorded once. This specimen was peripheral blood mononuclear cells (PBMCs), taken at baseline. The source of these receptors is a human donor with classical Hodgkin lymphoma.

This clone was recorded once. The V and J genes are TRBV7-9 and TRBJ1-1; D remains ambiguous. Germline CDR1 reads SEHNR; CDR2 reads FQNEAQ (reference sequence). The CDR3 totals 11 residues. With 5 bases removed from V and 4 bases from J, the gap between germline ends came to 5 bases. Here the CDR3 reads CASSHVTEAFF. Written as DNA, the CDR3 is TGTGCCAGCAGCCACGTCACTGAAGCTTTCTTT. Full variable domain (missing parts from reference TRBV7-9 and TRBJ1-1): DTGVSQNPRHKITKRGQNVTFRCDPISEHNRLYWYRQTLGQGPEFLTYFQNEAQLEKSRLLSDRFSAERPKGSFSTLEIQRTEQGDSAMYLCASSHVTEAFFGQGTRLTVV.

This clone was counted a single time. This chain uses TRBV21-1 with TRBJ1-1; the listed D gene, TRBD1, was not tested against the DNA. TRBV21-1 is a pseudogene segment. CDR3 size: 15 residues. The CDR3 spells CASSLDPDRAEEAFF. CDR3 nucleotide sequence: TGTGCCAGCAGCCTCGACCCCGACAGGGCTGAGGAAGCTTTCTTT.

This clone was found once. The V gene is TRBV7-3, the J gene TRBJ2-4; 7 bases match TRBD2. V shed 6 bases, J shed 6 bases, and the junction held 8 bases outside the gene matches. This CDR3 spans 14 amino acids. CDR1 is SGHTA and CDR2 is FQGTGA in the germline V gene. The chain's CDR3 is CASRAIGGGNIQYF. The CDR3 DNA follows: TGTGCCAGCAGGGCTATCGGCGGGGGAAACATTCAGTACTTC.

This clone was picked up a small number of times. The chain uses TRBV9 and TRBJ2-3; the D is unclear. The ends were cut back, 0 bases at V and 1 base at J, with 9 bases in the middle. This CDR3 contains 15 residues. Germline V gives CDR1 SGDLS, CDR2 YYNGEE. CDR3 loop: CASSVVRAGTDTQYF. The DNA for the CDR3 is TGTGCCAGCAGCGTAGTTCGCGCGGGCACAGATACGCAGTATTTT.

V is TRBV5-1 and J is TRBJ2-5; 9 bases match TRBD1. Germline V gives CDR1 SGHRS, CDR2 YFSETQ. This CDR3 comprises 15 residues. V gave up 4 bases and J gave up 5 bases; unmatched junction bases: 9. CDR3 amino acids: CASSQRGQGWETQYF. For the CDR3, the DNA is TGCGCCAGCAGCCAACGGGGACAGGGATGGGAGACCCAGTACTTC.

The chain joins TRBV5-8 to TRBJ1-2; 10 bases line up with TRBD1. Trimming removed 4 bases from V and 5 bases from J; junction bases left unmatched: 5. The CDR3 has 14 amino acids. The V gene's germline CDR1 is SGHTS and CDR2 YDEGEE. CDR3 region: CASSNRDRGYGYTF. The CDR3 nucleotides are TGTGCCAGCAGCAACCGGGACAGGGGTTATGGCTACACCTTC.

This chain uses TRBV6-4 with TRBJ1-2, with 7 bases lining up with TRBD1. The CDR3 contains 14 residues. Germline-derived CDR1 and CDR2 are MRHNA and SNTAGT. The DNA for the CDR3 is TGTGCTGAACCGCCGGGACAGAGAAACTATGGCTACACCTTC. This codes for CAEPPGQRNYGYTF.

CDR3 protein: CASSIVGGSPEAFF. In nucleotides, the CDR3 is TGTGCCAGTAGTATAGTAGGGGGGTCCCCTGAAGCTTTCTTT. V gene TRBV19 combines with J gene TRBJ1-1; D possibly corresponds to TRBD1 (6 bases). The germline gives CDR1 LNHDA, CDR2 SQIVND (reference sequence). The CDR3 is made up of 14 amino acids. V was clipped by 1 base and J by 6 bases, with 12 bases between them.

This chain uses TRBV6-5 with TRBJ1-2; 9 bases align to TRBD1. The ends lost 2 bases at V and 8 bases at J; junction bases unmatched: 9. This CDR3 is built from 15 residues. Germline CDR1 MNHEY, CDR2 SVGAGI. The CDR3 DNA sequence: TGTGCCAGCAGTTACATATCGGGACAGGGCGGGGGCTACACCTTC. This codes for CASSYISGQGGGYTF.

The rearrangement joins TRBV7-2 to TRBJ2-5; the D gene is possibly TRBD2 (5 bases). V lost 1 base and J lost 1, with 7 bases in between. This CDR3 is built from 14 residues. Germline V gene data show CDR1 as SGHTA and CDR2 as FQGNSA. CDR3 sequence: CASSLDGGQETQYF. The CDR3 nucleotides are TGTGCCAGCAGCTTAGATGGAGGCCAAGAGACCCAGTACTTC.

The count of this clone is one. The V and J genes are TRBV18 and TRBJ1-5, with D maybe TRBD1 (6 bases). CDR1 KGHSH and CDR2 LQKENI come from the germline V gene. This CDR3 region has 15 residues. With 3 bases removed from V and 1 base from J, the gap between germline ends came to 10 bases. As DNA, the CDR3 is TGTGCCAGCTCACCGGGGACAAACAGCAATCAGCCCCAGCATTTT. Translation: CASSPGTNSNQPQHF.

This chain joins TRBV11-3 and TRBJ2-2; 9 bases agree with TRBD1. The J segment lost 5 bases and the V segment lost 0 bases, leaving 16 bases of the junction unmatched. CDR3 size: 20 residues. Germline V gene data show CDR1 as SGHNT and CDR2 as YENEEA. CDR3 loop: CASSLDWQQGARGSTGELFF. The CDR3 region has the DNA TGTGCCAGCAGCTTAGATTGGCAACAGGGGGCTAGGGGTTCAACCGGGGAGCTGTTTTTT.

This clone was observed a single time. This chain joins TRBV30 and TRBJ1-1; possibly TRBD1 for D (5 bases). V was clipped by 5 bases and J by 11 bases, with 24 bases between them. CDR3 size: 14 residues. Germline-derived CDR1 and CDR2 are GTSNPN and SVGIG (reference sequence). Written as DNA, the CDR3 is TGTGCCTGGGGGATTAGGACCGGGACCCCGGCGGCTTTCTTT. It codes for CAWGIRTGTPAAFF.

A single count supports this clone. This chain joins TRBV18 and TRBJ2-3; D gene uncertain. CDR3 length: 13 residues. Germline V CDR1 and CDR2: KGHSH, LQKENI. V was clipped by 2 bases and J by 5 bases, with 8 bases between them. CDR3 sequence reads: CASSPNGGDTQYF. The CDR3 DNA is TGTGCCAGCTCACCAAACGGTGGAGATACGCAGTATTTT.

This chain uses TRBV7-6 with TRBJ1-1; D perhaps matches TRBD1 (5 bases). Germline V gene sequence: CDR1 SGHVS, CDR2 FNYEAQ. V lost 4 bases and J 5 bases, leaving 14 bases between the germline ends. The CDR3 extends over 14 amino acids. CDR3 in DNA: TGTGCCAGCAGCTCCGGGGGGGTTAATACTGAAGCTTTCTTT. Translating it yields CASSSGGVNTEAFF.

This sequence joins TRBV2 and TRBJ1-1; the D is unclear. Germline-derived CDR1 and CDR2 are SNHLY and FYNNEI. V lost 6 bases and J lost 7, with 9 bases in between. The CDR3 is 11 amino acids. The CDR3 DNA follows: TGTGCCAGCAGGATATATGGTGAAGCTTTCTTT. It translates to CASRIYGEAFF.